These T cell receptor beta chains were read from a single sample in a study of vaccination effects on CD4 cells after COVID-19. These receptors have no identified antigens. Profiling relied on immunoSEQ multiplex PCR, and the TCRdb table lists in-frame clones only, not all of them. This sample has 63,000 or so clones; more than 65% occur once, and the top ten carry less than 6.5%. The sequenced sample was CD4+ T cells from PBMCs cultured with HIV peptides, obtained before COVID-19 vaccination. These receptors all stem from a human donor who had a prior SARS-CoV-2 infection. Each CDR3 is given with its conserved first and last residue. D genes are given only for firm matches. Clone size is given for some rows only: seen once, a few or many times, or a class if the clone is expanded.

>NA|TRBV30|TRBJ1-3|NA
CAWSVNGRNTIYF
TGTGCCTGGAGTGTAAACGGGAGAAACACCATATATTTT
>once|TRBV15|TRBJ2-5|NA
CATSGGRGRWETQYF
TGTGCCACCAGCGGGGGGAGGGGGAGATGGGAGACCCAGTACTTC
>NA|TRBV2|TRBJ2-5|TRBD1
CASSEAPQGAETQYF
TGTGCCAGCAGTGAAGCCCCACAGGGGGCTGAGACCCAGTACTTC
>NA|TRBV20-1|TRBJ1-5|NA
CSASGTNQPQHF
TGCAGTGCTAGTGGCACTAATCAGCCCCAGCATTTT
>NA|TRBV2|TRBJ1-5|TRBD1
CASSETGERDQPQHF
TGTGCCAGCAGTGAGACAGGGGAAAGAGATCAGCCCCAGCATTTT
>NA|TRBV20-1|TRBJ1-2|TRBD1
CSASPGTGSNYGYTF
TGCAGTGCTAGTCCCGGGACAGGGTCTAACTATGGCTACACCTTC
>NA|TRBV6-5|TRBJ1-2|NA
CASRFHRDSNYGYTF
TGTGCCAGCAGGTTCCATAGGGACTCCAACTATGGCTACACCTTC
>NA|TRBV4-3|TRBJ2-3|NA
CASSQDQGTDTQYF
TGCGCCAGCAGCCAAGATCAGGGCACAGATACGCAGTATTTT
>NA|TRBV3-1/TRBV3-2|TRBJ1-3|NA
CASSQGSRSGNTIYF
TGTGCCAGCAGCCAAGGCAGCCGCTCTGGAAACACCATATATTTT
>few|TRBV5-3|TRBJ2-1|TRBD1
CARSLRDRGLHEQFF
TGTGCCAGAAGCTTGCGGGACAGGGGGCTCCATGAGCAGTTCTTC
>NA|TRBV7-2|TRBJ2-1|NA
CASSLDNEQFF
TGTGCCAGCAGCTTGGACAATGAGCAGTTCTTC
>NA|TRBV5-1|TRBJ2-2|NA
CASSPGQLTGELFF
TGCGCCAGCAGCCCCGGACAGCTCACCGGGGAGCTGTTTTTT
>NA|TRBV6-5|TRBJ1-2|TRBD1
CASTSQGSVVGYTF
TGTGCCAGCACCTCACAGGGGAGTGTCGTTGGCTACACCTTC
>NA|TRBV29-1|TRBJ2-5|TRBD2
CSVDPLAGVQETQYF
TGCAGCGTTGATCCGCTAGCGGGAGTACAGGAGACCCAGTACTTC
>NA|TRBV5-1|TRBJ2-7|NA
CASSLAAGLAAYEQYF
TGCGCCAGCAGCTTGGCCGCGGGGCTGGCGGCCTACGAGCAGTACTTC